These 2 T cell receptor beta chains were all obtained from the same sample, sequenced in a study of control samples from healthy donors and cancer patients. Repertoires were generated with immunoSEQ multiplex PCR, while TCRdb's copy carries only in-frame clones and drops some. The sample has about 170,000 clones; 80% to 90% are singletons. The sequencing input was blood. Receptor source: a woman in her 30s in good health.

This rearrangement joins TRBV18 to TRBJ1-3, with 8 bases identical to TRBD1. This CDR3 contains 17 residues. Germline CDR1 and CDR2: KGHSH and LQKENI. V lost 3 bases to trimming and J lost 0 bases; unmatched junction nucleotides: 7. CDR3 sequence reads: CASSPGQGLSSGNTIYF. CDR3 in DNA: TGTGCCAGCTCACCCGGACAGGGACTGAGCTCTGGAAACACCATATATTTT.

The V gene is TRBV7-9, the J gene TRBJ1-5, with D possibly matching TRBD1 (5 bases). V gave up 3 bases and J gave up 1 base, with 7 bases separating them. Germline V gene data show CDR1 as SEHNR and CDR2 as FQNEAQ (reference sequence). The CDR3 totals 14 residues. The CDR3: CASSLGRSNQPQHF. CDR3 DNA: TGTGCCAGCAGCTTGGGACGGAGCAATCAGCCCCAGCATTTT. The variable domain in full, completed from reference TRBV7-9 and TRBJ1-5, reads DTGVSQNPRHKITKRGQNVTFRCDPISEHNRLYWYRQTLGQGPEFLTYFQNEAQLEKSRLLSDRFSAERPKGSFSTLEIQRTEQGDSAMYLCASSLGRSNQPQHFGDGTRLSIL.